This TCR beta chain was sequenced in a study of neurological immune-mediated disorders. V was pared by 9 bases and J by 6 bases, with 12 bases between. CDR3 length: 13 amino acids. The germline V gene encodes CDR1 MDHEN and CDR2 SYDVKM. Ten or more counts support this clonotype. Its antigen is still unknown. Using its own MiXCR run on the 5' RACE reads, TCRdb lists one record per CDR3 protein. Among about 65,000 distinct CDR3 sequences listed, more than 3.5% were seen once. Overall study results and limits: No clinical or MRI feature was associated with the multiple sclerosis repertoire cluster.

This chain joins TRBV28 and TRBJ1-6, with D tentatively TRBD1 (5 bases). Sequencing was carried out using PBMCs. This receptor was obtained from a man in his fifties or sixties with multiple sclerosis. The chain's CDR3 is CASRQGFNSPLHF. CDR3 nucleotides: TGTGCCAGTCGGCAGGGCTTTAATTCACCCCTCCACTTT.